A single sample gave rise to the 16 T cell receptor beta chains below, sequenced in a study of cytomegalovirus exposure and HLA in healthy donors. Produced via immunoSEQ multiplex PCR; TCRdb's table is partial and in-frame only. This sample has 250,000 to 300,000 clones, with about 86% found just once. The sequencing input was PBMCs. Receptors originate from a woman aged 18-29 years in good health and CMV-seronegative.

The chain joins TRBV18 to TRBJ2-5, with TRBD2 matching 11 bases. Germline loops: CDR1 KGHSH, CDR2 LQKENI. V lost 4 bases to trimming and J lost 5 bases; unmatched junction nucleotides: 9. CDR3 length: 16 residues. CDR3 coding DNA: TGTGCCAGCTCACTCGGGACTAGCGGCTACCGGGAGACCCAGTACTTC. Translated: CASSLGTSGYRETQYF.

The genes are TRBV11-3 and TRBJ1-2; D might be TRBD1 (5 bases). This CDR3 contains 12 residues. Germline assignment: CDR1 SGHNT and CDR2 YENEEA. Trimming left V 5 bases short and J 4 bases short, with 8 bases between. CDR3 sequence: CASSDDSYGYTF. CDR3 in DNA: TGTGCCAGCAGCGACGACAGCTATGGCTACACCTTC.

The V and J genes are TRBV7-8 and TRBJ2-7; D gene uncertain. V shed 0 bases and J shed 6 bases, with 6 bases lying between them. The germline gives CDR1 SGHVS, CDR2 FQNEAQ. The CDR3 is 12 residues long. The DNA of the CDR3 is TGTGCCAGCAGCTTAGCCGGTTCCGAGCAGTACTTC. Translating gives CASSLAGSEQYF.

Only one count was recorded for this clone. V usage is TRBV19 and J usage is TRBJ2-1; 7 positions agree with TRBD1. CDR3 size: 13 residues. V lost 2 bases and J lost 8; bases outside the gene matches: 3. Germline CDR1 and CDR2: LNHDA and SQIVND (reference sequence). As DNA, the CDR3 is TGTGCCAGTAGTATATGGGACAGCTATGAGCAGTTCTTC. It is translated as CASSIWDSYEQFF.

The chain recombines TRBV2 with TRBJ2-7, with TRBD1 as a possible D gene (6 bases). V lost 5 bases and J 6 bases, leaving 20 bases between the germline ends. Germline assignment: CDR1 SNHLY and CDR2 FYNNEI. The CDR3 has 15 residues. As DNA, the CDR3 is TGTGCCAGCAGTTCCACCTACTTACAGGGCTCCGAGCAGTACTTC. This gives the protein CASSSTYLQGSEQYF. The variable domain in full, with the rest retrieved from reference TRBV2 and TRBJ2-7, is EPEVTQTPSHQVTQMGQEVILRCVPISNHLYFYWYRQILGQKVEFLVSFYNNEISEKSEIFDDQFSVERPDGSNFTLKIRSTKLEDSAMYFCASSSTYLQGSEQYFGPGTRLTVT.

The chain has TRBV27 and TRBJ2-1; D remains ambiguous. CDR1 MNHEY and CDR2 SMNVEV come from the germline V gene (reference sequence). V gave up 3 bases and J gave up 6 bases, with 6 bases separating them. This CDR3 contains 12 residues. The CDR3 here is CASSFGGNEQFF. The CDR3 coding sequence is TGTGCCAGCAGTTTCGGCGGCAATGAGCAGTTCTTC.

CDR3 protein: CASSSQTSRSYNEQFF. CDR3 DNA sequence: TGTGCCAGCAGCTCACAGACTAGCCGCTCCTACAATGAGCAGTTCTTC. The V call is TRBV7-2, the J call TRBJ2-1; 7 bases are shared with TRBD2. The V and J ends lost 4 bases and 0 bases, in that order; junction bases with no gene match: 6. The germline gives CDR1 SGHTA, CDR2 FQGNSA. The CDR3 is made up of 16 amino acids.

The V call is TRBV27, the J call TRBJ2-2; 13 bases match TRBD2. This CDR3 is 16 amino acids long. From germline, CDR1 is MNHEY and CDR2 SMNVEV (reference sequence). Trimming took 5 bases from V and 6 from J; bases not matched to a gene: 6. The CDR3: CASSPTSGGAAGELFF. CDR3 bases: TGTGCCAGCAGTCCAACTAGCGGGGGGGCCGCCGGGGAGCTGTTTTTT.

V usage is TRBV9 and J usage is TRBJ2-2; TRBD1 is a possible D gene (6 bases). There are 13 residues in the CDR3. Trimming removed 3 bases from V and 5 bases from J, with 8 bases in between. Germline CDR1 and CDR2: SGDLS and YYNGEE. This CDR3 is CASSEGETGELFF. The CDR3 DNA reads as TGTGCCAGCAGCGAGGGGGAAACCGGGGAGCTGTTTTTT.

This chain links TRBV6-6 with TRBJ2-3, with no clear D. Germline V gene lookup returns CDR1 MNHNY and CDR2 SVGAGI (reference sequence). V was clipped by 2 bases and J by 3 bases, with 6 bases between them. The CDR3 covers 13 residues. DNA of the CDR3: TGTGCCAGCAGTTACCCTATAACAGATACGCAGTATTTT. Amino acid sequence: CASSYPITDTQYF.

V is TRBV4-3 and J is TRBJ2-3, with TRBD2 matching over 16 bases. The germline V gene encodes CDR1 LGHNA and CDR2 YSLEER. The CDR3 has 18 amino acids. The J segment lost 4 bases and the V segment lost 1 base, leaving 5 bases of the junction unmatched. CDR3 bases: TGCGCCAGCAGCCAAGGGACCGGGACTAGCGGGGGGGCAGATACGCAGTATTTT. Translated, it gives CASSQGTGTSGGADTQYF.

The rearrangement uses TRBV5-1 and TRBJ1-2; maybe TRBD1 (5 bases). V shed 4 bases and J shed 2 bases, with 18 bases lying between them. The CDR3 has 16 amino acids. Germline V gene sequence: CDR1 SGHRS, CDR2 YFSETQ. CDR3 sequence (DNA): TGCGCCAGCAGCCGGACAAATCGAATAACCAACTATGGCTACACCTTC. Translating it yields CASSRTNRITNYGYTF. The full variable domain, rest sourced from reference TRBV5-1 and TRBJ1-2, is KAGVTQTPRYLIKTRGQQVTLSCSPISGHRSVSWYQQTPGQGLQFLFEYFSETQRNKGNFPGRFSGRQFSNSRSEMNVSTLELGDSALYLCASSRTNRITNYGYTFGSGTRLTVV.

The rearrangement links TRBV9 to TRBJ2-1; tentatively, D is TRBD2 (5 bases). Per the germline V gene, CDR1 is SGDLS and CDR2 is YYNGEE. This CDR3 has 16 residues. Trimming left V 3 bases short and J 2 bases short, with 15 bases between. In nucleotides, the CDR3 is TGTGCCAGCAGCGCCCGTTCGTCGGGGACCTACAATGAGCAGTTCTTC. It translates to CASSARSSGTYNEQFF.

The genes are TRBV7-2 and TRBJ1-6; 8 bases map to TRBD1. There are 15 residues in the CDR3. The V and J ends lost 1 base and 7 bases, in that order; junction bases with no gene match: 3. Germline V lookup: CDR1 SGHTA, CDR2 FQGNSA. Here the CDR3 reads CASSLVGQGNSPLHF. The CDR3 DNA reads TGTGCCAGCAGCTTAGTAGGACAGGGCAATTCACCCCTCCACTTT.

This sequence joins TRBV11-1 and TRBJ1-2; TRBD1 matches 7 bases. The CDR3 extends over 12 amino acids. V gave up 5 bases and J gave up 4 bases; unmatched junction bases: 1. Germline CDR1 is SGHAT and CDR2 is FQDESV (reference sequence). CDR3 loop: CASSPGGYGYTF. CDR3 nucleotide sequence: TGTGCCAGCAGCCCAGGGGGCTATGGCTACACCTTC.

The rearrangement links TRBV11-2 to TRBJ1-5; D is perhaps TRBD1 (5 bases). Deletions cut 5 bases from V and 5 bases from J, with 13 bases between. Looked up from germline, CDR1 is SGHAT and CDR2 is FQNNGV. CDR3 length: 14 amino acids. CDR3 sequence: CASSRGGLYQPQHF. The DNA of the CDR3 is TGTGCCAGCAGCCGGGGGGGACTCTATCAGCCCCAGCATTTT. Variable domain in full (rest from reference TRBV11-2 and TRBJ1-5): EAGVAQSPRYKIIEKRQSVAFWCNPISGHATLYWYQQILGQGPKLLIQFQNNGVVDDSQLPKDRFSAERLKGVDSTLKIQPAKLEDSAVYLCASSRGGLYQPQHFGDGTRLSIL.